The 7 T cell receptor beta chains below all came from one sample that was sequenced in a study of blood T cell repertoires in COVID-19. Sequencing was performed with immunoSEQ multiplex PCR; in TCRdb, only in-frame clones are kept and a portion is missing. The repertoire has 100,000 to 150,000 clones, around nine tenths of them found once; the top ten carry roughly 2.2%. The sample comprised peripheral blood. Source of these receptors: a woman aged 45-60 years with acute or convalescent COVID-19.

The chain uses TRBV13 and TRBJ2-5, with D tentatively TRBD2 (6 bases). Germline CDR1 reads PRHDT; CDR2 reads FYEKMQ (reference sequence). This CDR3 spans 16 amino acids. With 2 bases removed from V and 2 bases from J, the gap between germline ends came to 15 bases. The CDR3 protein is CASSLFSAGQQETQYF. CDR3 coding DNA: TGTGCCAGCAGCTTATTCTCCGCGGGGCAGCAAGAGACCCAGTACTTC. Based on the CDR3 plus reference TRBV13 and TRBJ2-5, the full variable domain is AAGVIQSPRHLIKEKRETATLKCYPIPRHDTVYWYQQGPGQDPQFLISFYEKMQSDKGSIPDRFSAQQFSDYHSELNMSSLELGDSALYFCASSLFSAGQQETQYFGPGTRLLVL.

The chain employs TRBV6-2 or TRBV6-3 and TRBJ2-7; 7 bases align to TRBD1. This CDR3 region has 16 residues. J was trimmed by 2 bases and V by 2 bases; bases with no gene match: 9. CDR1 is MNHEY and CDR2 is SVGEGT in the germline V gene. The CDR3 here is CASSYDSRQGPYEQYF. For the CDR3, the DNA is TGTGCCAGCAGTTACGATTCTCGACAGGGACCCTACGAGCAGTACTTC.

The V call is TRBV27, the J call TRBJ2-2; TRBD1 agrees at 8 bases. This CDR3 region has 14 residues. V trimming: 7 bases; J trimming: 3 bases; junction bases outside the gene matches: 4. The germline V gene has CDR1 MNHEY and CDR2 SMNVEV (reference sequence). The CDR3 nucleotides read TGTGCCAGCACCTGGGACAGGTACACCGGGGAGCTGTTTTTT. As protein: CASTWDRYTGELFF.

The chain combines TRBV4-3 with TRBJ2-1, with D possibly matching TRBD2 (6 bases). Per germline, CDR1 LGHNA and CDR2 YSLEER. V lost 4 bases and J 2 bases, leaving 18 bases between the germline ends. The CDR3 length is 17 residues. The CDR3 DNA follows: TGCGCCAGCAGCCTAAGGGTTGCGGGGCCTCCCTACAATGAGCAGTTCTTC. Its protein is CASSLRVAGPPYNEQFF.

The table lists this clone with a count of one. The chain's CDR3 is CASKQGGATNEKLFF. CDR3 DNA: TGCGCCAGCAAACAGGGGGGTGCAACTAATGAAAAACTGTTTTTT. This sequence joins TRBV4-3 and TRBJ1-4, with TRBD1 matching 8 bases. In germline, CDR1 is LGHNA, CDR2 YSLEER. The CDR3 length is 15 residues. After removal of 7 bases from V and 0 bases from J, the junction contained 4 bases not matched to a gene.

The chain carries TRBV7-9 and TRBJ1-1, with 7 nucleotides matching TRBD1. V was clipped by 3 bases and J by 11 bases; unmatched bases: 3. This CDR3 is built from 11 residues. Germline V CDR1 and CDR2: SEHNR, FQNEAQ (reference sequence). CDR3 region: CASSFGQEAFF. The CDR3 nucleotides are TGTGCCAGCAGCTTCGGACAGGAGGCTTTCTTT.

The V call is TRBV7-2, the J call TRBJ2-7, with D possibly TRBD2 on 5 matching bases. This CDR3 is 14 amino acids long. Trimming stripped 5 bases from V and 7 bases from J, with 18 bases between. The germline CDR1 and CDR2 sequences are SGHTA and FQGNSA. The CDR3, as DNA: TGTGCCAGCAGCCCCCCGGCGGGCCGAGGGGAGCAGTACTTC. Residues: CASSPPAGRGEQYF.